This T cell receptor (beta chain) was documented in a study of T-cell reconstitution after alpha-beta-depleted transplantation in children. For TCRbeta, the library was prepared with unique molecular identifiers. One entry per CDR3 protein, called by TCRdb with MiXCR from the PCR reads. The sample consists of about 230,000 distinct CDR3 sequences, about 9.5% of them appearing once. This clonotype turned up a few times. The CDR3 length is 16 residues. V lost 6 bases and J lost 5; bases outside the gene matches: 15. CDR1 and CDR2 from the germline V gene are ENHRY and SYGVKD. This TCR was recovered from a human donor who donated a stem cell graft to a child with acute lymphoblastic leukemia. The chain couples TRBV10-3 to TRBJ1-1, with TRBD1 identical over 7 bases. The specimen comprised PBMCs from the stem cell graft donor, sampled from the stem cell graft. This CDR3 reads CAISGQDRWVETEAFF. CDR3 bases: TGTGCCATCAGCGGACAGGACCGCTGGGTGGAGACTGAAGCTTTCTTT.